The T cell receptor (beta chain) under discussion was sequenced for a study of T cells expressing NK-cell markers (dated by TCRdb to between 2020 and 2021). Broadly, across the study: TCR beta-chain repertoires were profiled in sorted CD3+CD56+NKG2C+, CD3+CD56+NKG2C- and CD3+CD56-NKG2C+ T-cell subsets from roughly eight donors. The study sequenced eight donors, all healthy volunteers chosen at random: three men and five women. Among the eight sequenced donors, seven were HCMV-seropositive and one was HCMV-seronegative. Libraries were sequenced as 2 x 150 bp reads on Illumina HiSeq 2000/2500, MiSeq or NextSeq. On the study overall, not on this receptor specifically: Those dominant clonotypes were again the most abundant among CD3+CD56-NKG2C+ cells in a few donors, at roughly 28.3-65%. Whether the expanded NKG2C-expressing T cell clones were specific for HCMV antigens remained unclear. In several donors, the dominant CD3+CD56+NKG2C+ clonotypes were found to rank among the top 10 CD8+ clonotypes and to make up 1.0-7.0% of CD8+ T cells.

CDR1 MNHNS and CDR2 SASEGT are derived from the germline V gene. From cysteine to phenylalanine, the CDR3 is 13 amino acids long. DNA is not on record. To note about this clonotype: There is no known antigen for this receptor.

To determine HCMV serostatus, a commercial ELISA kit was used to detect HCMV-specific IgG in serum. Ficoll density gradient centrifugation was used to isolate peripheral blood mononuclear cells from blood. TCRdb lists the instrument as Illumina HiSeq 2000. The TCR beta cDNA libraries were made using 5'RACE template switching, a step that added both a universal primer site and unique molecular identifiers. Priming for cDNA synthesis came from the TCR beta constant segment, and two successive PCR amplification steps followed. On the authors' methods: Reads were demultiplexed and grouped by UMI with MIGEC, and clonotypes were assembled and quantified with MiTCR. To exclude erroneous sequences, only TCR cDNA sequences supported by at least two reads were retained. Downstream repertoire analysis used the tcR package, and clonotypes were matched across fractions by CDR3 nucleotide sequence plus V segment. VDJmatch was used to annotate antigen specificity against VDJdb, with one amino acid substitution allowed in CDR3. Once TCRdb had reprocessed the reads, it stored one entry per CDR3 protein sequence and supplied no DNA. None of the V and J calls come from the authors' own analysis; TCRdb made them. This specimen's table enumerates roughly 380,000 distinct CDR3 sequences. The top ten hold 5% to 5.5% of the sample.

This receptor was taken from a man aged 18-70 years in good health. The chain is assembled from TRBV6-1 and TRBJ1-2. The specimen was blood T cells: a sorted CD56 or NKG2C T cell subset, CD4+ or CD8+ T cells, or bulk PBMC T cells (not recorded which). The CDR3 here reads CASTLRRGDGYTF.